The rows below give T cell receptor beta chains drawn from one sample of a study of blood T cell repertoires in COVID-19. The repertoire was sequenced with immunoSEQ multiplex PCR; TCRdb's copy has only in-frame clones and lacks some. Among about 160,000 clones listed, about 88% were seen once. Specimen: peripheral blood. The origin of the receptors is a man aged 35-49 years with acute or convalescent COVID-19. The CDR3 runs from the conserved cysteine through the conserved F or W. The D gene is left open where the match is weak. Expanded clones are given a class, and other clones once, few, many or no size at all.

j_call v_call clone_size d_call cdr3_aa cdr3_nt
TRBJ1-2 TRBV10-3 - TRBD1 CASRQGWGANYGYTF TGTGCCAGTAGACAGGGCTGGGGAGCTAACTATGGCTACACCTTC
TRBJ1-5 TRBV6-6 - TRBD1 CASSYSGQANQPQHF TGTGCCAGCAGTTACTCTGGACAGGCTAATCAGCCCCAGCATTTT
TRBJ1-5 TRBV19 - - CASTGQTNQPQHF TGTGCCAGTACTGGACAGACGAATCAGCCCCAGCATTTT
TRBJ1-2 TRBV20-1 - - CSASPGDGYTF TGCAGTGCTAGTCCCGGGGATGGCTACACCTTC
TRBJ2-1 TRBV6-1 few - CASSEDPEPSGNEQFF TGTGCCAGCAGTGAAGATCCCGAGCCGTCCGGCAATGAGCAGTTCTTC
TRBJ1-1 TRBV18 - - CASRLGVQNTEAFF TGTGCCAGCCGGTTAGGGGTTCAGAACACTGAAGCTTTCTTT
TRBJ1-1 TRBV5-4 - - CASSLEGGSNTEAFF TGTGCCAGCAGCTTGGAGGGGGGGTCAAACACTGAAGCTTTCTTT
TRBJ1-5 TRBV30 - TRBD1 CAWSAGGAGNQPQHF TGTGCCTGGAGTGCAGGGGGCGCCGGCAATCAGCCCCAGCATTTT
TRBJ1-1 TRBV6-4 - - CASSDSIGETFF TGTGCCAGCAGTGACTCGATAGGGGAAACTTTCTTT
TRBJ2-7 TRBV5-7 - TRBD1 CASSGGQGHEQYF TGTGCCAGCAGCGGCGGACAGGGGCACGAGCAGTACTTC
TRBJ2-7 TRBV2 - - CASSPSGASYEQYF TGTGCCAGCAGCCCCAGCGGAGCGTCCTACGAGCAGTACTTC
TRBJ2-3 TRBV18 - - CASSPLRLDLTDTQYF TGTGCCAGCTCACCCTTAAGACTAGATCTCACAGATACGCAGTATTTT
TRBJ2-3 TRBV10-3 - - CASGTTRDTQYF TGTGCCAGCGGGACGACCAGGGATACGCAGTATTTT
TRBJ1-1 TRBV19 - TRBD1 CASTRRGEAFF TGTGCCAGTACCCGCAGGGGGGAAGCTTTCTTT
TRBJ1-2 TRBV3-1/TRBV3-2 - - CASSQELRAHYGYTF TGTGCCAGCAGCCAAGAATTGCGGGCGCACTATGGCTACACCTTC
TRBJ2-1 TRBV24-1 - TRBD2 CATSDPGLANNEQFF TGTGCCACCAGTGATCCGGGACTAGCCAACAATGAGCAGTTCTTC
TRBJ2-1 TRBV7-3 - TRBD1 CASSWDREQLFF TGTGCCAGCAGTTGGGACAGGGAACAACTTTTCTTC
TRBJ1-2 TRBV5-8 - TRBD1 CASFPLTGTGNNYGYTF TGTGCCAGCTTCCCTCTCACCGGGACAGGAAATAACTATGGCTACACCTTC
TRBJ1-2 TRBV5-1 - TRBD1 CASSWDSLNYGYTF TGCGCCAGCAGCTGGGACAGTCTTAACTATGGCTACACCTTC
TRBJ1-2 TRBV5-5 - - CASSLIEGNSYGYTF TGTGCCAGCAGCTTGATAGAGGGTAACAGCTATGGCTACACCTTC
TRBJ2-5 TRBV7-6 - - CASSLLGAGGETQYF TGTGCCAGCAGCTTATTGGGTGCCGGAGGAGAGACCCAGTACTTC
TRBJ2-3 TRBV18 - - CASSPDITDTQYF TGTGCCAGCTCACCGGACATCACAGATACGCAGTATTTT
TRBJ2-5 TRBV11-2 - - CASSPSREETQYF TGTGCCAGCAGCCCGTCTAGGGAGGAGACCCAGTACTTC
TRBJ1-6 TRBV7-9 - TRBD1 CASSIQGVGSPLHF TGTGCCAGCAGCATTCAGGGGGTCGGTTCACCCCTCCACTTT
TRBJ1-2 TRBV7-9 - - CASSQSDSNYGYTF TGTGCCAGCAGCCAATCGGACAGTAACTATGGCTACACCTTC
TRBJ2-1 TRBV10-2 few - CASTRGRGAYNEQFF TGCGCCAGCACTAGGGGGCGGGGGGCTTACAATGAGCAGTTCTTC
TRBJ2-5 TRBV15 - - CATSRDRQQETQYF TGTGCCACCAGCAGAGATCGACAGCAAGAGACCCAGTACTTC
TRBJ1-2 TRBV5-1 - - CASSLNGGYTF TGCGCCAGCAGCTTGAACGGTGGCTACACCTTC
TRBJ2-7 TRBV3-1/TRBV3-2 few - CASSQAFEQYF TGTGCCAGCAGCCAAGCATTCGAGCAGTACTTC
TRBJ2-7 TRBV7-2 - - CASSLLSGPSYEQYF TGTGCCAGCAGCTTACTGAGCGGGCCTTCCTACGAGCAGTACTTC
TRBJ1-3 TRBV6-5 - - CASSLRSGNTIYF TGTGCCAGCAGTCTACGATCGGGAAACACCATATATTTT
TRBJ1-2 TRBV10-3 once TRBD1 CAISDFGTVHGYTF TGTGCCATCAGTGATTTCGGGACAGTTCACGGCTACACCTTC
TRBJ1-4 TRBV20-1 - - CSASAGQTATNEKLFF TGCAGTGCTAGTGCGGGTCAGACCGCAACTAATGAAAAACTGTTTTTT
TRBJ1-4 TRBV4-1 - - CASSQAGGLATNEKLFF TGCGCCAGCAGCCAAGCCGGGGGATTAGCAACTAATGAAAAACTGTTTTTT
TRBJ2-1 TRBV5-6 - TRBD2 CASSFGGLATNEQFF TGTGCCAGCAGTTTTGGGGGACTAGCGACCAATGAGCAGTTCTTC